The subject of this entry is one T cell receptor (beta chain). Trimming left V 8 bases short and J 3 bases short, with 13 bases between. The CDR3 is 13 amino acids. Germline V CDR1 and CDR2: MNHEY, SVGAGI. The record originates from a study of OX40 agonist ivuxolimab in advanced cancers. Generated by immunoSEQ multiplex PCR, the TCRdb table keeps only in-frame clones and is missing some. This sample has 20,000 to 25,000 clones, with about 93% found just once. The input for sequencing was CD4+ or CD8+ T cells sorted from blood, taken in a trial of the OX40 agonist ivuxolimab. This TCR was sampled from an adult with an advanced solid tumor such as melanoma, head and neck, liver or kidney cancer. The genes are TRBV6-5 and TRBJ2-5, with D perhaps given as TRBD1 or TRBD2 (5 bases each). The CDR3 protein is CASYSWGKETQYF. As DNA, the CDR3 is TGTGCCAGCTACAGTTGGGGGAAAGAGACCCAGTACTTC.